This TCR beta chain is from a study of control samples from healthy donors and cancer patients. This CDR3 spans 14 amino acids. With 5 bases clipped from V and 6 bases from J, the junction kept 6 bases outside the gene matches. The V gene's germline CDR1 is SGHVS and CDR2 FQNEAQ. Produced via immunoSEQ multiplex PCR; TCRdb's table is partial and in-frame only. Of some 130,000 clones in the sample, 80% to 95% were seen once. The clonotype comes from a man in his late teens or twenties in good health. This rearrangement joins TRBV7-8 to TRBJ2-2, with 7 bases lining up with TRBD2. The sequencing sample was made of blood. The CDR3, as DNA: TGTGCCAGCAGCGGGGAGGGTTACGCCGGGGAGCTGTTTTTT. This gives the protein CASSGEGYAGELFF.